This record covers a single T cell receptor (beta chain). These data come from a study of blood T cell repertoires in COVID-19. Turning to the study itself: The United States, Italy and Spain provided the acute and convalescent COVID-19 samples. The cDNA or gDNA used as material had been derived from T cells, B-cell-depleted T cells, or PBMCs.

In the original workflow: Researchers report that nucleated cell counts were estimated from reference gene primer amplification. Using immunoSEQ multiplex PCR, the repertoire was profiled, and TCRdb retains in-frame clones only, with some absent. V and J calls and clone size are those listed in that table; D and trimming were worked out from the DNA. This sample has more than 200,000 clones; roughly 80% occur once, and the top ten carry roughly 2.7%. The CDR3 is 13 amino acids. Germline V gene lookup returns CDR1 LNHDA and CDR2 SQIVND (reference sequence). Trimming left V 3 bases short and J 5 bases short, with 10 bases between.

The sequenced sample consisted of peripheral blood. V gene TRBV19 combines with J gene TRBJ1-2, with a weak D call TRBD1 (6 bases). The clonotype originates from a woman in her seventies with active or convalescent COVID-19. DNA for the CDR3: TGTGCCAGTAGTATTAACAGGGCATATGGCTACACCTTC. This encodes CASSINRAYGYTF.